This T cell receptor (beta chain) is drawn from a study of blood T cell repertoires in COVID-19. Whole-study context: Sites in the United States, Italy and Spain provided acute and convalescent COVID-19 samples.

From germline, CDR1 is DFQATT and CDR2 SNEGSKA (reference sequence). Trimming shortened V by 3 bases and J by 4 bases, and 9 bases separated the two germline ends. CDR3 size: 13 residues. Method: immunoSEQ multiplex PCR; TCRdb's copy keeps in-frame clones and lacks some. The sample carries over 250,000 clones, 80% to 90% recorded once. The chain carries TRBV20-1 and TRBJ2-2; possible D gene TRBD2, 6 bases. Input material: peripheral blood. This receptor was taken from a middle-aged woman who had recovered from COVID-19. The CDR3 sequence is CSASGGATGELFF. CDR3 DNA sequence: TGCAGTGCTAGTGGCGGGGCCACCGGGGAGCTGTTTTTT.